These 10 T cell receptor beta chains were sequenced from one sample in a study of blood T cell repertoires in COVID-19. The data were produced by immunoSEQ multiplex PCR, yet TCRdb's version contains in-frame clones alone and is incomplete. The sample contains some 140,000 clones, approximately 78% of which appear only once. The sample was peripheral blood. The origin of the receptors is a man older than 75 with acute or convalescent COVID-19.

The chain recombines TRBV6-6 with TRBJ2-7; no clear D. Germline CDR1 is MNHNY and CDR2 is SVGAGI (reference sequence). The CDR3 length is 14 residues. V lost 6 bases to trimming and J lost 4 bases, with 16 bases between them. As DNA, the CDR3 is TGTGCCAGCAGCAAAACCCGTTTGGAGTACGAGCAGTACTTC. This encodes CASSKTRLEYEQYF.

The V call is TRBV11-2, the J call TRBJ2-1; possible D gene TRBD2, 6 bases. Trimming shortened V by 1 base and J by 4 bases, and 8 bases separated the two germline ends. Germline V CDR1 and CDR2: SGHAT, FQNNGV. There are 14 residues in the CDR3. The CDR3 here is CASSLAREYNEQFF. The CDR3 region has the DNA TGTGCCAGCAGCTTAGCCCGGGAGTACAATGAGCAGTTCTTC.

This chain uses TRBV14 with TRBJ1-2; 8 nucleotides line up with TRBD1. This CDR3 has 15 amino acids. The germline V gene has CDR1 SGHDN and CDR2 FVKESK. Trimming removed 2 bases from V and 3 bases from J; junction bases left unmatched: 5. The CDR3, as DNA: TGTGCCAGCAGCCAACTAGGACAGGGCCACTATGGCTACACCTTC. It codes for CASSQLGQGHYGYTF.

This clone was recorded once. The chain is built from TRBV2 and TRBJ1-1; 7 nucleotides line up with TRBD1. The CDR3 runs 14 residues. CDR1 and CDR2 (germline): SNHLY, FYNNEI. The J segment lost 5 bases and the V segment lost 6 bases, leaving 9 bases of the junction unmatched. The CDR3 here is CASSPRTGGTEAFF. In DNA, the CDR3 is TGTGCCAGCAGCCCCAGGACAGGCGGGACTGAAGCTTTCTTT.

The V gene is TRBV18, the J gene TRBJ1-2; a possible D gene is TRBD1 (5 bases). V shed 6 bases and J shed 0 bases, with 14 bases lying between them. The CDR3 has 15 residues. Looked up from germline, CDR1 is KGHSH and CDR2 is LQKENI. CDR3 bases: TGTGCCAGCTCGACCAGGACAACCACTAACTATGGCTACACCTTC. Protein product: CASSTRTTTNYGYTF. Using reference TRBV18 and TRBJ1-2 for the parts outside the CDR3, the full variable domain is NAGVMQNPRHLVRRRGQEARLRCSPMKGHSHVYWYRQLPEEGLKFMVYLQKENIIDESGMPKERFSAEFPKEGPSILRIQQVVRGDSAAYFCASSTRTTTNYGYTFGSGTRLTVV.

The chain carries TRBV6-2 or TRBV6-3 and TRBJ2-7, with D possibly matching TRBD1 (6 bases). In germline, CDR1 is MNHEY, CDR2 SVGEGT. The length of the CDR3 is 14 residues. The ends were cut back, 0 bases at V and 1 base at J, with 7 bases in the middle. CDR3 region: CASSYSGTSYEQYF. DNA of the CDR3: TGTGCCAGCAGTTACTCGGGGACATCCTACGAGCAGTACTTC.

The chain recombines TRBV12-1 with TRBJ1-2. TRBV12-1 is a pseudogene segment. This CDR3 spans 17 amino acids. CDR3 sequence reads: CARPEGQQPFTGIGYTF. In DNA, the CDR3 is TGTGCCCGCCCCGAAGGTCAGCAACCATTCACGGGGATAGGCTACACCTTC.

Here the CDR3 reads CASSWDRGGQPQHF. CDR3 nucleotide sequence: TGCGCCAGCAGTTGGGACAGGGGTGGTCAGCCCCAGCATTTT. The J gene is TRBJ1-5, the V gene TRBV10-2; 10 bases are shared with TRBD1. V lost 5 bases, J lost 6 bases, and 4 bases stayed unmatched. The germline gives CDR1 WSHSY, CDR2 SAAADI. The CDR3 has 14 residues.

In DNA, the CDR3 is TGTGCCAGCAGTCCGCTGACAGGGGGCATCGAGCAGTACGTC. Encoded protein: CASSPLTGGIEQYV. The V and J genes are TRBV28 and TRBJ2-7; 10 bases map to TRBD1. Germline V lookup: CDR1 MDHEN, CDR2 SYDVKM. The junction had 7 bases not matched to a gene; V was cut back by 5 bases and J by 6 bases. The CDR3 runs 14 residues.

This clone was seen more than once but under ten times. The chain couples TRBV7-8 to TRBJ1-6; D unresolved. The germline V gene encodes CDR1 SGHVS and CDR2 FQNEAQ. The V end lost 5 bases, the J end lost 0 bases, and 20 bases lay between the germline ends. The CDR3 extends over 19 amino acids. DNA of the CDR3: TGTGCCAGCAGCCTAACCCCTTGGAGTAAAAGCTCCTATAATTCACCCCTCCACTTT. It codes for CASSLTPWSKSSYNSPLHF.